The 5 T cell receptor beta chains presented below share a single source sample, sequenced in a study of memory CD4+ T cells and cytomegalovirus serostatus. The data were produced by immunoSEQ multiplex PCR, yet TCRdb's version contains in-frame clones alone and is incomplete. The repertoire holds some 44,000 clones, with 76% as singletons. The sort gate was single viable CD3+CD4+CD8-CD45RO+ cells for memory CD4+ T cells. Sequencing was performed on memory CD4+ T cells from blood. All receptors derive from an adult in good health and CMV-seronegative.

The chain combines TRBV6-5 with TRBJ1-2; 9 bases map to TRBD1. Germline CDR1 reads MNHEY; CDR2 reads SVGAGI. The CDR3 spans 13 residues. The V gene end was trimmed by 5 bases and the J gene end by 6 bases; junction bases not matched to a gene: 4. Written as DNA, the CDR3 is TGTGCCAGCAGTAAACGGACAGGGGATGGCTACACCTTC. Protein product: CASSKRTGDGYTF.

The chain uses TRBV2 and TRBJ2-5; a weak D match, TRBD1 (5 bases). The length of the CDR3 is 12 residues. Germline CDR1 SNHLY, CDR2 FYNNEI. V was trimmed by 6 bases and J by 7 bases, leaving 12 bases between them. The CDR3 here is CASSDSARTQYF. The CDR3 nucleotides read TGTGCCAGCAGCGACAGTGCCAGGACCCAGTACTTC. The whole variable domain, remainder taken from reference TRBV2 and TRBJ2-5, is EPEVTQTPSHQVTQMGQEVILRCVPISNHLYFYWYRQILGQKVEFLVSFYNNEISEKSEIFDDQFSVERPDGSNFTLKIRSTKLEDSAMYFCASSDSARTQYFGPGTRLLVL.

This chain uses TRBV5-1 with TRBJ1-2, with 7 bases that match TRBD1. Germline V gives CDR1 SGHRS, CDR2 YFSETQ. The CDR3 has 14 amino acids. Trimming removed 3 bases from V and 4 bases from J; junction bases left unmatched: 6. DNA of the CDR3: TGCGCCAGCAGCTACCGACAGGGCAGCTATGGCTACACCTTC. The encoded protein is CASSYRQGSYGYTF.

The CDR3 region has the DNA TGTGCCAGTAGTACGCGCAGGTTTAGTAGCGGGGGCACAGATACGCAGTATTTT. It yields the protein CASSTRRFSSGGTDTQYF. This sequence joins TRBV19 and TRBJ2-3; 8 nucleotides align to TRBD2. With 4 bases clipped from V and 1 base from J, the junction kept 13 bases outside the gene matches. Germline CDR1 and CDR2: LNHDA and SQIVND (reference sequence). This CDR3 has 18 amino acids. Looking up the rest from reference TRBV19 and TRBJ2-3 gives the full variable domain: DGGITQSPKYLFRKEGQNVTLSCEQNLNHDAMYWYRQDPGQGLRLIYYSQIVNDFQKGDIAEGYSVSREKKESFPLTVTSAQKNPTAFYLCASSTRRFSSGGTDTQYFGPGTRLTVL.

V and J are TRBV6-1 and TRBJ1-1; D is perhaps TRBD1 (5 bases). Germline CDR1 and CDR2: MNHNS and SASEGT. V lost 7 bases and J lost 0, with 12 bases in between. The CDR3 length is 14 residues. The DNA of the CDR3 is TGTGCCAGCATACTCAGGGCTATGAACACTGAAGCTTTCTTT. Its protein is CASILRAMNTEAFF.